These 15 T cell receptor beta chains came from one sample sequenced in a study of blood T cell repertoires in COVID-19. Sequencing was performed with immunoSEQ multiplex PCR; in TCRdb, only in-frame clones are kept and a portion is missing. Counted here are 400,000 to 450,000 clones, 80% to 95% occurring once; the ten biggest clones make up about 0.57%. Sequencing used PBMCs or T cells enriched from blood (not recorded which). The receptor source for this set is a man aged 18 to 35 who had recovered from COVID-19.

CDR3 region: CASSRMAGGAYEQYF. The CDR3 DNA sequence: TGTGCCAGCAGCCGGATGGCAGGGGGCGCCTACGAGCAGTACTTC. The chain uses TRBV14 and TRBJ2-7; 8 bases are a match to TRBD1. Germline V CDR1 and CDR2: SGHDN, FVKESK. CDR3 length: 15 amino acids. With V trimmed by 4 bases and J by 2 bases, 7 bases remained unmatched.

The count of this clone is one. V gene TRBV30 combines with J gene TRBJ2-1, with 7 bases identical to TRBD2. V lost 2 bases to trimming and J lost 9 bases; unmatched junction nucleotides: 7. CDR1 GTSNPN and CDR2 SVGIG come from the germline V gene (reference sequence). This CDR3 spans 13 amino acids. CDR3 residues: CAWSNGLVSEQFF. CDR3 nucleotides: TGTGCCTGGAGTAATGGACTAGTAAGTGAGCAGTTCTTC.

V usage is TRBV5-6 and J usage is TRBJ1-6; no firm D call. The germline gives CDR1 SGHDT, CDR2 YYEEEE. V lost 4 bases and J lost 7, with 9 bases in between. The CDR3 runs to 13 residues. The DNA for the CDR3 is TGTGCCAGCAGCCGTGGAGGAAATTCACCCCTCCACTTT. Protein sequence: CASSRGGNSPLHF.

This rearrangement joins TRBV18 to TRBJ2-1, with D maybe TRBD1 (6 bases). Germline lookup yields CDR1 KGHSH and CDR2 LQKENI. Trimming cost V 0 bases and J 7 bases, with 22 bases left between them. The CDR3 extends over 18 amino acids. The CDR3 protein is CASSPPGQGIGLRNEQFF. CDR3 coding DNA: TGTGCCAGCTCACCACCAGGTCAGGGGATAGGGCTTCGGAATGAGCAGTTCTTC.

This chain uses TRBV9 with TRBJ1-4; 12 nucleotides agree with TRBD1. Per the germline V gene, CDR1 is SGDLS and CDR2 is YYNGEE. V was pared by 4 bases and J by 4 bases, with 5 bases of the junction left unmatched. This CDR3 region has 16 residues. The CDR3 region is CASSPGQGAGNEKLFF. CDR3 nucleotides: TGTGCCAGCAGCCCGGGACAGGGGGCGGGTAATGAAAAACTGTTTTTT.

The chain recombines TRBV11-2 with TRBJ1-3; D unclear. Trimming left V 2 bases short and J 9 bases short, with 14 bases between. The CDR3 runs 14 residues. Germline V lookup: CDR1 SGHAT, CDR2 FQNNGV. CDR3 in DNA: TGTGCCAGCAGCTTAAACAGTGGTGGTAGCACCATATATTTT. It encodes CASSLNSGGSTIYF.

This chain uses TRBV3-1 (or the pseudogene TRBV3-2) with TRBJ2-3; 13 nucleotides agree with TRBD2. Looked up from germline, CDR1 is LGHDT and CDR2 is YNNKEL (reference sequence). The junction had 3 bases not matched to a gene; V was cut back by 6 bases and J by 3 bases. The CDR3 covers 15 residues. For the CDR3, the DNA is TGTGCCAGCAGTGGACTAGCGGGAGCAACAGATACGCAGTATTTT. Translation gives CASSGLAGATDTQYF.

This chain uses TRBV5-1 with TRBJ2-2; D gene unclear. V was shortened by 4 bases and J by 3 bases, with 7 bases between the two germline ends. The CDR3 contains 13 residues. The V gene's germline CDR1 is SGHRS and CDR2 YFSETQ. The CDR3 protein is CASSTTYTGELFF. In DNA, the CDR3 is TGCGCCAGCAGCACTACTTACACCGGGGAGCTGTTTTTT.

The chain employs TRBV14 and TRBJ1-1; D uncertain. V lost 4 bases, J lost 5 bases, and 14 bases lay in between. Germline values: CDR1 SGHDN, CDR2 FVKESK. The CDR3 runs 14 residues. The CDR3 coding sequence is TGTGCCAGCAGCCCCTCACCGGGAAGGACTGAAGCTTTCTTT. It codes for CASSPSPGRTEAFF.

This clone was seen once. The V and J genes are TRBV3-1 (or the pseudogene TRBV3-2) and TRBJ1-2, with 7 bases identical to TRBD1. Germline V gives CDR1 LGHDT, CDR2 YNNKEL (reference sequence). The V and J ends lost 4 bases and 2 bases, in that order; junction bases with no gene match: 1. This CDR3 contains 13 residues. CDR3 residues: CASSRQGNYGYTF. The CDR3 coding sequence is TGTGCCAGCAGCCGACAGGGCAACTATGGCTACACCTTC.

A single count supports this clone. This specimen includes other DNA sequences encoding the same CDR3. The chain joins TRBV5-1 to TRBJ2-7, with TRBD1 matching 7 bases. Trimming at V came to 4 bases and at J to 2 bases, leaving 6 bases not matched to a gene. The CDR3 runs to 14 residues. The germline gives CDR1 SGHRS, CDR2 YFSETQ. The CDR3 region is CASSTTGTAYEQYF. In DNA form, the CDR3 reads TGCGCCAGCAGCACTACCGGGACAGCCTACGAGCAGTACTTC.

The chain joins TRBV11-2 to TRBJ1-1; D call uncertain. The CDR3 loop spans 15 amino acids. V lost 1 base and J 1 base, leaving 10 bases between the germline ends. Looked up from germline, CDR1 is SGHAT and CDR2 is FQNNGV. CDR3 DNA sequence: TGTGCCAGCAGCTTAGTCGTATGGCCGAACACTGAAGCTTTCTTT. Its translation: CASSLVVWPNTEAFF.

In its sample, this clone was seen a few times. The rearrangement joins TRBV5-1 to TRBJ1-2; no firm D call. V lost 1 base, J lost 7 bases, and 17 bases lay in between. Germline assignment: CDR1 SGHRS and CDR2 YFSETQ. CDR3 size: 15 residues. CDR3 region: CASSLQDPVGSGYTF. The CDR3 DNA is TGCGCCAGCAGCTTGCAGGATCCCGTGGGTAGTGGCTACACCTTC.

In nucleotides, the CDR3 is TGCAGCGTTGAGAGGATGTGGGGAAACACCATATATTTT. Protein product: CSVERMWGNTIYF. J is TRBJ1-3 and V is TRBV29-1; D not resolved. The CDR3 is 13 residues long. Germline loops: CDR1 SQVTM, CDR2 ANQGSEA. V was shortened by 3 bases and J by 4 bases, with 10 bases between the two germline ends.

The chain carries TRBV29-1 and TRBJ2-1, with 7 bases fitting TRBD1. The length of the CDR3 is 15 residues. Trimming at V came to 6 bases and at J to 3 bases, leaving 11 bases not matched to a gene. CDR1 and CDR2 (germline): SQVTM, ANQGSEA. The CDR3 here is CSVPMGRGNYNEQFF. The CDR3 bases are TGCAGCGTGCCTATGGGCAGGGGGAACTACAATGAGCAGTTCTTC.